This entry describes one T cell receptor beta chain. This entry comes from a study of T cell responses to AZD1222 COVID-19 vaccine. TCRdb's copy holds only in-frame clones and misses some; the assay was immunoSEQ multiplex PCR. In the table there are 26,000 or so clones, about nine tenths of which are singletons. The receptor's source is an adult who received the AZD1222 COVID-19 vaccine. Sequencing was performed on peripheral blood, taken 28 days after the second AZD1222 dose.

This CDR3 reads CASSFLEYSEYEQYF. In DNA, the CDR3 is TGTGCCAGCAGCTTTTTAGAGTACTCCGAATACGAGCAGTACTTC. The chain couples TRBV7-2 to TRBJ2-7; unclear D gene. Germline V gene lookup returns CDR1 SGHTA and CDR2 FQGNSA. Trimming shortened V by 3 bases and J by 4 bases, and 16 bases separated the two germline ends. This CDR3 comprises 15 residues.